This T cell receptor (beta chain) was identified in a study of identical twins. This clonotype was recorded a few times. Antigen specificity is unknown. The V end was cut by 10 bases, the J end by 5 bases, with 18 bases between. The CDR3 extends over 13 amino acids. Germline lookup yields CDR1 MNHEY and CDR2 SMNVEV (reference sequence). With no exceptions, donors were healthy Caucasians. TCRdb passed the 5' RACE reads through MiXCR, listing each CDR3 protein once. The data show roughly 1,500,000 distinct CDR3 sequences, more than 30% seen once. Study-wide findings and caveats: Cross-sectional statistics underpinned the conclusions; the same donors were not followed.

The receptor was isolated from a newborn girl in good health. J is TRBJ2-7 and V is TRBV27; D possibly corresponds to TRBD1 (6 bases). Sequencing used cord blood. The CDR3 DNA reads as TGTGCCACTATGGGGGTGGACAGACACGAGCAGTACTTC. Translation: CATMGVDRHEQYF.